One and the same sample provided the 18 T cell receptor beta chains below, sequenced in a study of shared clonotypes between healthy human individuals. The method was immunoSEQ multiplex PCR; TCRdb's version includes in-frame clones alone and lacks a portion of them. The sample shows 550,000 to 600,000 clones, around 78% of them seen only once. Sequenced: PBMCs. These receptors came from a woman between 40 and 50 years old in good health. Some clones in this sample may be carry-over from other donors' samples.

As concerns this clone: In the same sample, other DNA sequences code for this CDR3. The chain joins TRBV18 to TRBJ1-3; D not certain. Deletions cut 6 bases from V and 1 base from J, with 4 bases between. CDR1 is KGHSH and CDR2 is LQKENI in the germline V gene. This CDR3 is 12 amino acids long. CDR3 nucleotides: TGTGCCAGCTCTGGTTCTGGAAACACCATATATTTT. Encoded protein: CASSGSGNTIYF. Combining the CDR3 with reference TRBV18 and TRBJ1-3 gives the whole variable domain NAGVMQNPRHLVRRRGQEARLRCSPMKGHSHVYWYRQLPEEGLKFMVYLQKENIIDESGMPKERFSAEFPKEGPSILRIQQVVRGDSAAYFCASSGSGNTIYFGEGSWLTVV.

The chain joins TRBV21-1 to TRBJ2-1. TRBV21-1 is recorded as a pseudogene. The CDR3 is 18 amino acids. CDR3 coding DNA: TGTGCCAGCACCGTCACAAGGGGGGCCGTAAAACTGGACAATGAGCAGTTCTTC. This translates into CASTVTRGAVKLDNEQFF.

The V gene is TRBV7-9, the J gene TRBJ2-3; 12 bases fit TRBD1. V gave up 5 bases and J gave up 9 bases; unmatched junction bases: 6. Germline-derived CDR1 and CDR2 are SEHNR and FQNEAQ (reference sequence). The CDR3 spans 14 residues. The DNA of the CDR3 is TGTGCCAGCAGCCTCGGGACAGGGGGCCTCACGCAGTATTTT. Encoded protein: CASSLGTGGLTQYF.

V and J are TRBV19 and TRBJ2-5; 9 bases are shared with TRBD1. Germline V lookup: CDR1 LNHDA, CDR2 SQIVND (reference sequence). The CDR3 has 13 residues. Trimming took 7 bases from V and 4 from J; bases not matched to a gene: 4. In DNA, the CDR3 is TGTGCCAGTAACCACAGGGGGCCAGAGACCCAGTACTTC. Amino acid sequence: CASNHRGPETQYF.

There are a few counts of this clone. The chain couples TRBV7-2 to TRBJ1-6; D gene ambiguous. The CDR3 sequence is 15 residues long. V dropped 1 base and J dropped 5 bases, with 9 bases sitting between them. Germline CDR1 and CDR2: SGHTA and FQGNSA. The CDR3 here is CASSLGQVNNSPLHF. CDR3 nucleotide sequence: TGTGCCAGCAGCTTAGGGCAGGTGAATAATTCACCCCTCCACTTT.

This chain joins TRBV28 and TRBJ2-7; the D gene is possibly TRBD2 (5 bases). Trimming took 1 base from V and 2 from J, leaving 9 bases between them. Germline CDR1 is MDHEN and CDR2 is SYDVKM. The CDR3 consists of 14 residues. In DNA, the CDR3 is TGTGCCAGCAGTTTATCGGGGTATCCCTACGAGCAGTACTTC. Translating gives CASSLSGYPYEQYF.

With respect to this clone: A read error may account for a junction end that differs from germline. The rearrangement uses TRBV7-7 and TRBJ2-5; no firm D call. Germline CDR1 and CDR2: SSHAT and FNYEAQ (reference sequence). This CDR3 is built from 14 residues. The CDR3, as DNA: TGTGCTAGCAGCCCCGGAGCAGTTCAAGAGACCCAGTACTTC. It is translated as CASSPGAVQETQYF.

The rearrangement joins TRBV11-3 to TRBJ2-2, with 8 bases aligning to TRBD1. The CDR3 contains 15 residues. V lost 2 bases, J lost 4 bases, and 3 bases stayed unmatched. Germline V lookup: CDR1 SGHNT, CDR2 YENEEA. The CDR3, as DNA: TGTGCCAGCAGCTTATGGACAGGGAGCACCGGGGAGCTGTTTTTT. Its protein is CASSLWTGSTGELFF.

This clone was counted once. CDR3 loop: CASSFRGTQFF. CDR3 bases: TGTGCCAGCAGTTTCCGGGGGACCCAGTTCTTC. The gene calls are TRBV28 and TRBJ2-1; tentatively, D is TRBD2 (6 bases). CDR3 length equals 11 residues. V lost 3 bases and J lost 13, with 10 bases in between. CDR1 and CDR2 (germline): MDHEN, SYDVKM. Full variable domain (remainder filled in from reference TRBV28 and TRBJ2-1): DVKVTQSSRYLVKRTGEKVFLECVQDMDHENMFWYRQDPGLGLRLIYFSYDVKMKEKGDIPEGYSVSREKKERFSLILESASTNQTSMYLCASSFRGTQFFGPGTRLTVL.

The chain links TRBV5-1 to TRBJ2-1; 13 bases agree with TRBD2. Losses at the gene ends were 4 bases for V and 3 bases for J; bases not matched to a gene: 4. There are 16 residues in the CDR3. The germline V gene encodes CDR1 SGHRS and CDR2 YFSETQ. This CDR3 reads CASSGTSGMVYNEQFF. The CDR3 nucleotides are TGCGCCAGCAGCGGGACTAGCGGGATGGTCTACAATGAGCAGTTCTTC.

The chain combines TRBV30 with TRBJ2-1; TRBD1 might be the D (6 bases). CDR3 size: 13 residues. Germline CDR1 reads GTSNPN; CDR2 reads SVGIG (reference sequence). Trimming cost V 0 bases and J 8 bases, with 11 bases left between them. In DNA form, the CDR3 reads TGTGCCTGGAGTGTACGATGGGGGCATGAGCAGTTCTTC. Encoded protein: CAWSVRWGHEQFF.

J is TRBJ1-4 and V is TRBV30, with D uncertain. Germline CDR1 reads GTSNPN; CDR2 reads SVGIG (reference sequence). This CDR3 region has 13 residues. The V end lost 3 bases, the J end lost 4 bases, and 9 bases lay between the germline ends. CDR3 coding DNA: TGTGCCTGGAGCCCCGGACTTAATGAAAAACTGTTTTTT. Translating gives CAWSPGLNEKLFF.

J is TRBJ2-3 and V is TRBV10-3; the match to TRBD2 covers 16 bases. The CDR3 runs to 15 residues. The V gene's germline CDR1 is ENHRY and CDR2 SYGVKD. Trimming at V came to 8 bases and at J to 2 bases, leaving 1 base not matched to a gene. The CDR3 spells CAIGTSGRDTDTQYF. CDR3 DNA: TGTGCCATCGGGACTAGCGGGAGGGACACAGATACGCAGTATTTT.

The chain carries TRBV4-1 and TRBJ2-5, with 9 positions matching TRBD1. Germline V CDR1 and CDR2: MGHRA, YSYEKL. J was trimmed by 2 bases and V by 6 bases; bases with no gene match: 7. The CDR3 is 15 amino acids. Here the CDR3 DNA reads TGCGCCAGCAGTCCCCCGGACAGGGGTCAAGAGACCCAGTACTTC. Translation gives CASSPPDRGQETQYF.

In this sample, this clone turned up a few times. The V gene is TRBV1, the J gene TRBJ2-7. TRBV1 is listed as a pseudogene. The CDR3 length is 14 residues. The CDR3 loop reads CTSSPLCDPYEQYF. DNA of the CDR3: TGCACCAGCAGCCCCCTCTGTGATCCCTACGAGCAGTACTTC.

The chain recombines TRBV11-3 with TRBJ2-1; tentative D call: TRBD1 (6 bases). The CDR3 is 13 residues long. The ends were cut back, 3 bases at V and 10 bases at J, with 13 bases in the middle. Germline assignment: CDR1 SGHNT and CDR2 YENEEA. CDR3 residues: CASSLASGTEQFF. The CDR3 nucleotides read TGTGCCAGCAGCTTGGCCTCCGGGACAGAGCAGTTCTTC. The full variable domain, its missing parts supplied by reference TRBV11-3 and TRBJ2-1, is EAGVVQSPRYKIIEKKQPVAFWCNPISGHNTLYWYLQNLGQGPELLIRYENEEAVDDSQLPKDRFSAERLKGVDSTLKIQPAELGDSAVYLCASSLASGTEQFFGPGTRLTVL.

The V call is TRBV19, the J call TRBJ1-5, with 9 bases matching TRBD1. V gave up 5 bases and J gave up 7 bases; unmatched junction bases: 9. The CDR3 spans 15 residues. Germline-derived CDR1 and CDR2 are LNHDA and SQIVND (reference sequence). The CDR3 is CASSPTGTGIQPQHF. The CDR3 nucleotides read TGTGCCAGTAGTCCCACCGGGACAGGGATCCAGCCCCAGCATTTT.

The chain recombines TRBV6-4 with TRBJ2-2; 8 nucleotides agree with TRBD2. Germline assignment: CDR1 MRHNA and CDR2 SNTAGT. The CDR3 loop spans 15 amino acids. The V segment lost 3 bases and the J segment 6 bases; nucleotides outside the gene matches: 6. CDR3 residues: CASSEGSGTSGELFF. CDR3 bases: TGTGCCAGCAGTGAAGGTAGCGGGACTTCCGGGGAGCTGTTTTTT.